The rows below give T cell receptor beta chains drawn from one sample of a study of CD8+ T cells in alopecia areata. The assay was immunoSEQ multiplex PCR, and TCRdb's table has in-frame clones only and misses some. This sample has more than 200,000 clones, with less than 80% found just once. Sequencing used CD4+ T cells sorted from blood, obtained at week 0. All receptors derive from a human donor with alopecia areata. CDR3s include the opening cysteine and the closing phenylalanine or tryptophan. The D gene is left open where the match is weak. The size of a clone is reported for some rows only, either as once, few or many, or as a class for expanded clones.

j_gene,abundance,d_gene,v_gene,CDR3nt,CDR3aa
TRBJ1-4,-,-,TRBV5-1,TGCGCCAGCAGCTTGGACTCAACTAATGAAAAACTGTTTTTT,CASSLDSTNEKLFF
TRBJ1-5,-,TRBD1,TRBV7-3,TGTGCCAGCAGCTTGAGACAGGGCCAGCCCCAGCATTTT,CASSLRQGQPQHF
TRBJ2-2,few,-,TRBV7-3,TGTGCCAGCAGCTTTCCCAACACCGGGGAGCTGTTTTTT,CASSFPNTGELFF
TRBJ2-5,-,-,TRBV10-3,TGTGCCATCAGTAGCCCGAGGGGGACCCAGTACTTC,CAISSPRGTQYF
TRBJ1-6,-,TRBD1,TRBV10-3,TGTGCCATCAGTGACAGGACAGGGGGTAATTCACCCCTCCACTTT,CAISDRTGGNSPLHF
TRBJ2-7,-,-,TRBV30,TGTGCCTGGAGTGCATACTACGAGCAGTACTTC,CAWSAYYEQYF
TRBJ1-1,once,-,TRBV20-1,TGCAGTGCTAGCCGGGAGTCCTGGGCTTTCTTT,CSASRESWAFF
TRBJ1-2,once,TRBD1,TRBV6-6,TGTGCCAGCAGTTACACGGGACAGGACTATGGCTACACCTTC,CASSYTGQDYGYTF
TRBJ2-1,-,-,TRBV10-3,TGTGCCATCAGTGATGTGGGGCGGGATGAGCAGTTCTTC,CAISDVGRDEQFF
TRBJ2-7,few,TRBD1,TRBV27,TGTGCCAGCAGTCGCGGACAGGGGGCGGGTGAGCAGTACTTC,CASSRGQGAGEQYF
TRBJ2-5,few,-,TRBV30,TGTGCCTGGGCAGGGGGGGAGACCCAGTACTTC,CAWAGGETQYF
TRBJ2-5,-,-,TRBV7-9,TGTGCCAGCAGCTTTCCTACGGCAGAGACCCAGTACTTC,CASSFPTAETQYF
TRBJ1-3,-,-,TRBV5-1,TGCGCCAGCAGCGCCACAGGAATCTCTGGAAACACCATATATTTT,CASSATGISGNTIYF
TRBJ2-6,-,-,TRBV30,TGTGCCTTAAAGAGGGATACCGGGGCCAACGTCCTGACTTTC,CALKRDTGANVLTF
TRBJ2-1,-,TRBD1,TRBV29-1,TGCAGCGTTGAAGGCAGGGGGAACCGCGATGAGCAGTTCTTC,CSVEGRGNRDEQFF
TRBJ1-5,-,TRBD1,TRBV7-9,TGTGCCAGCAGCCCGGGACAGGGGGCAGGGGTGGGTCAGCCCCAGCATTTT,CASSPGQGAGVGQPQHF
TRBJ2-7,-,-,TRBV5-1,TGCTCCAGTTCCGCTCCCGAGGGCTACGAGCAGTACTTC,CSSSAPEGYEQYF